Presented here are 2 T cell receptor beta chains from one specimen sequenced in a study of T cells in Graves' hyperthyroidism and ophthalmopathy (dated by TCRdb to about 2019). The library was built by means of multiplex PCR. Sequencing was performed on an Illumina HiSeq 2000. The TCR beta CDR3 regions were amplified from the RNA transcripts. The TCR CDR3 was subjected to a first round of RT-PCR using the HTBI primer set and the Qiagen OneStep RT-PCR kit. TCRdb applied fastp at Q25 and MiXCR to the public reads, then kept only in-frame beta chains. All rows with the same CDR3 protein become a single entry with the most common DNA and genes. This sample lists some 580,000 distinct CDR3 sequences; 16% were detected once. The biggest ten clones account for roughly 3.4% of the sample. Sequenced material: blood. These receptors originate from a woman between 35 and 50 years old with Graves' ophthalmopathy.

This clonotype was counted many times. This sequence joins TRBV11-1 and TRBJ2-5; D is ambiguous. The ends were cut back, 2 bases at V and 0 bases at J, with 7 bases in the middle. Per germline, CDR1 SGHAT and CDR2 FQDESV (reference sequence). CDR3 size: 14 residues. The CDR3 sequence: CASSLTFNQETQYF. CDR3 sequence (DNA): TGTGCCAGCAGCTTAACATTTAACCAAGAGACCCAGTACTTC.

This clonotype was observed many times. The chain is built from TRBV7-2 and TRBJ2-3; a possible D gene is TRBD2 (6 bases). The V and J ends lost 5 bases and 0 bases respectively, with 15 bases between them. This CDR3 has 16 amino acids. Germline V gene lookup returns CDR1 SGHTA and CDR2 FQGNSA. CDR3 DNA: TGTGCCAGCAGCCCCCCTAGCGCCTTCAGCACAGATACGCAGTATTTT. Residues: CASSPPSAFSTDTQYF.